A single TCR beta chain is shown here with its context. What it binds is unknown. The data were obtained in a study of high-grade serous ovarian cancer treatment subgroups. Study as a whole: Samples averaged about 15,000 reads and around 7,000 unique TCR beta rearrangements.

Clones were read by immunoSEQ multiplex PCR, and TCRdb kept only the in-frame ones, dropping some. There are several thousand clones in the sample; about 66% occur only once, and 5.5% to 7.5% lies in the top ten. The CDR3 is made up of 15 amino acids. The V gene end was trimmed by 5 bases and the J gene end by 7 bases; junction bases not matched to a gene: 7. From germline, CDR1 is MNHEY and CDR2 SVGAGI. Study findings and constraints: Tumors within one patient showed repertoire similarity of about 0.095 to 0.79. Without spatial data, bulk sequencing limits insight into HGSC tumor diversity.

Tumor samples were taken before definitive surgery or chemotherapy. The chain is built from TRBV6-5 and TRBJ2-7; 14 bases fit TRBD2. Sequenced material: tumor tissue. The TCR was taken from a human donor with high-grade serous ovarian cancer. CDR3 amino acids: CASSALTSGREEQYF. The CDR3 bases are TGTGCCAGCAGTGCCCTGACTAGCGGGAGGGAAGAGCAGTACTTC.